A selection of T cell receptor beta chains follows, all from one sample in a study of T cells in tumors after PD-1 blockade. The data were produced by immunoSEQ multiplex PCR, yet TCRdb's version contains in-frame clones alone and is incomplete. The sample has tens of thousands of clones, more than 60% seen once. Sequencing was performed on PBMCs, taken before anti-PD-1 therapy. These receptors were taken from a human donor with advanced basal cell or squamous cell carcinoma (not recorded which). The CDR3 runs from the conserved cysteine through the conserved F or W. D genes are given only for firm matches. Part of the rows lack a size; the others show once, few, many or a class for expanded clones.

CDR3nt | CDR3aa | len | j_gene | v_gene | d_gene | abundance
TGTGCCAGCAGTGAAGGGGTTTCAGCTTCCTACAATGAGCAGTTCTTC | CASSEGVSASYNEQFF | 16 | TRBJ2-1 | TRBV2 | . | .
TGTGCCAGCAGCTCCCAGACAGGGAATTGGGGAACTGAAGCTTTCTTT | CASSSQTGNWGTEAFF | 16 | TRBJ1-1 | TRBV7-8 | TRBD1 | .
TGTGCCAGCAGTGAAGTATCAGTCGGAGAGACCCAGTACTTC | CASSEVSVGETQYF | 14 | TRBJ2-5 | TRBV2 | . | .
TGTGCCAGCAGGGTGGGACAGGGGGTTTACACTGAAGCTTTCTTT | CASRVGQGVYTEAFF | 15 | TRBJ1-1 | TRBV27 | TRBD1 | .
TGCGCCAGCAGCCATCCTACGGTCACGAAGGGGAACTATGGCTACACCTTC | CASSHPTVTKGNYGYTF | 17 | TRBJ1-2 | TRBV4-1 | . | .
TGTGCCACCAGTGATCGCTCCCGGGAGTTTGGGCAAGAGACCCAGTACTTC | CATSDRSREFGQETQYF | 17 | TRBJ2-5 | TRBV24-1 | . | .
TGTGCCAGCAGCTTAGGGACAGGGCTTGATGAAAAACTGTTTTTT | CASSLGTGLDEKLFF | 15 | TRBJ1-4 | TRBV11-3 | TRBD1 | .
TGTGCCAGCAGCTTAGGACAGACCACCGGTTCACCCCTCCACTTT | CASSLGQTTGSPLHF | 15 | TRBJ1-6 | TRBV5-5 | . | .
TGTGCCAGCAGTCTGCCGATGCATGACACAGGGACCCCCTACGAGCAGTACTTC | CASSLPMHDTGTPYEQYF | 18 | TRBJ2-7 | TRBV6-2/TRBV6-3 | . | .
TGTGCCACCAGTGAGGGGGGGACGGAGGGCTACACCTTC | CATSEGGTEGYTF | 13 | TRBJ1-2 | TRBV24-1 | . | once
TGCGCCAGCAGCCAAGGGGGGGTAAACGGCGGGGAGCTGTTTTTT | CASSQGGVNGGELFF | 15 | TRBJ2-2 | TRBV4-1 | . | .
TGTGCCAGCAGTGGGACGGCCACGACTTCGAACGCCGGGGAGCTGTTTTTT | CASSGTATTSNAGELFF | 17 | TRBJ2-2 | TRBV2 | . | .
TGTGCAGAAGCGGGGGGACGGGCCAAAAACATTCAGTACTTC | CAEAGGRAKNIQYF | 14 | TRBJ2-4 | TRBV13 | TRBD2 | .
TGTGCCAGCAGTGAGCAAGGGTCCCGAAGGGGCGAGCAGTACTTC | CASSEQGSRRGEQYF | 15 | TRBJ2-7 | TRBV2 | . | .
TGTGCCAGCAGTGAATTTACCTACGAGCAGTACTTC | CASSEFTYEQYF | 12 | TRBJ2-7 | TRBV25-1 | . | .
TGTGCCACCAGCGGGAACAGGGGCAGCGGATCGCTCTACGAGCAGTACTTC | CATSGNRGSGSLYEQYF | 17 | TRBJ2-7 | TRBV24-1 | TRBD1 | .
TGTGCCAGCAGACGGGGGCAGCATGGCAATCAGCCCCAGCATTTT | CASRRGQHGNQPQHF | 15 | TRBJ1-5 | TRBV27 | . | .
TGTGCCACCAGCTCCCGGGACCCCGGGGAGACCCAGTACTTC | CATSSRDPGETQYF | 14 | TRBJ2-5 | TRBV15 | . | .
TGTGCCAGCAGCCACAGGGGTAGCACAGATACGCAGTATTTT | CASSHRGSTDTQYF | 14 | TRBJ2-3 | TRBV13 | TRBD1 | .
TGTGCCAGCAGCTTCCTCGCAGAGACCCAGTACTTC | CASSFLAETQYF | 12 | TRBJ2-5 | TRBV7-8 | . | .
TGTGCCAGCAGACCCCCGACAGACTATGGCTACACCTTC | CASRPPTDYGYTF | 13 | TRBJ1-2 | TRBV6-5 | . | .
TGCGCCAGCAGTCCCGACAGCTCTGGGGCCAACGTCCTGACTTTC | CASSPDSSGANVLTF | 15 | TRBJ2-6 | TRBV10-1 | . | .
TGTGCCAGCAGCTTACGGGACAGGGTCTGGGAGCAGTTCTTC | CASSLRDRVWEQFF | 14 | TRBJ2-1 | TRBV5-4 | TRBD1 | .
TGTGCCACCTCATTAGGACATGATAACACCGGGGAGCTGTTTTTT | CATSLGHDNTGELFF | 15 | TRBJ2-2 | TRBV6-6 | . | .
TGTGCCTGGACGAGACCCGATCAAGAGACCCAGTACTTC | CAWTRPDQETQYF | 13 | TRBJ2-5 | TRBV30 | . | few
TGTGCCAGCCAGCCGGCTAGCGGGACTGTCAATGAGCAGTTCTTC | CASQPASGTVNEQFF | 15 | TRBJ2-1 | TRBV28 | TRBD2 | .
TGTGCCAGCAGCCAAGGGGTCAGCTCTGGCTACACCTTC | CASSQGVSSGYTF | 13 | TRBJ1-2 | TRBV4-2 | . | .
TGTGCCAGCAGCTTAGGCGCAGATACGCAGTATTTT | CASSLGADTQYF | 12 | TRBJ2-3 | TRBV7-9 | . | .
TGCAGCGCCCACGGGTTGGACGAGCAGTACTTC | CSAHGLDEQYF | 11 | TRBJ2-7 | TRBV29-1 | . | .
TGCGCCAGCAGCCAAGTCACCCTCCCCAATGAGCAGTTCTTC | CASSQVTLPNEQFF | 14 | TRBJ2-1 | TRBV4-1 | . | .
TGTGCCAGCAGTGTCACGGGACAGGGCTTTCAGAGGCGCAGCACAGATACGCAGTATTTT | CASSVTGQGFQRRSTDTQYF | 20 | TRBJ2-3 | TRBV2 | TRBD1 | .
TGTGCCAGCAGTTCCTTGACAGGAGTCCTTTACAATGAGCAGTTCTTC | CASSSLTGVLYNEQFF | 16 | TRBJ2-1 | TRBV6-5 | . | few
TGTGCCAGCAGTTCGACTAGCGGGAGTGCGGAGACCCAGTACTTC | CASSSTSGSAETQYF | 15 | TRBJ2-5 | TRBV7-9 | TRBD2 | .
TGTGCCAGCAGGGGTCTTTGGGTCTCGGAAAAACTGTTTTTT | CASRGLWVSEKLFF | 14 | TRBJ1-4 | TRBV28 | . | .
TGTGCCAGCAAATGGGGAGCCACCTACGAGCAGTACTTC | CASKWGATYEQYF | 13 | TRBJ2-7 | TRBV28 | . | .
TGTGCCAGCAGTTTCTTAAACATTCAGTACTTC | CASSFLNIQYF | 11 | TRBJ2-4 | TRBV6-5 | . | .
TGTGCCAGCAGCTTGGACAGGGGTCCAGATACGCAGTATTTT | CASSLDRGPDTQYF | 14 | TRBJ2-3 | TRBV6-5 | TRBD1 | .
TGCGCCAGCAGCCTCCACGGACAGGACACTGAAGCTTTCTTT | CASSLHGQDTEAFF | 14 | TRBJ1-1 | TRBV4-1 | TRBD1 | .
TGTGCCAGCAGAGACAGGCTCGGGAATGAAAAACTGTTTTTT | CASRDRLGNEKLFF | 14 | TRBJ1-4 | TRBV2 | . | .
TGTGCCAGCAGCTTGGGATTGTACGCCTCCTACGAGCAGTACTTC | CASSLGLYASYEQYF | 15 | TRBJ2-7 | TRBV5-6 | . | .
TGTGCCATACGCAGCGTGGTAGGGAATTCACCCCTCCACTTT | CAIRSVVGNSPLHF | 14 | TRBJ1-6 | TRBV10-3 | . | few
TGTGCCAGCGGAACCGGGACATTGGGCCCCCAGCATTTT | CASGTGTLGPQHF | 13 | TRBJ1-5 | TRBV2 | . | .
TGCAGCGTTGAAAACCGGAGGGGGTCAGATACGCAGTATTTT | CSVENRRGSDTQYF | 14 | TRBJ2-3 | TRBV29-1 | . | .
TGTGCCAGCAGCTCTTACACGAACACCGGGGAGCTGTTTTTT | CASSSYTNTGELFF | 14 | TRBJ2-2 | TRBV7-6 | . | .
TGTGCCAGCAGTTTGACTAGCGGATCCAAATTTGCTACGCAGTATTTT | CASSLTSGSKFATQYF | 16 | TRBJ2-3 | TRBV28 | TRBD2 | .
TGTGCCAGCAGCCCCCGACAGGGGGAGAGGTGTAGGGCCGGGGAGCTGTTTTTT | CASSPRQGERCRAGELFF | 18 | TRBJ2-2 | TRBV21-1 | . | .
TGTGCCAGCAGCTTGTGGGCGCAGCCCCAGCATTTT | CASSLWAQPQHF | 12 | TRBJ1-5 | TRBV5-8 | . | .